Sequencing of this T cell receptor (beta chain) was carried out in a study of blood T cell repertoires in COVID-19. For the study at large: Samples came from the United States, Italy and Spain, spanning acute and convalescent COVID-19. Sources were T cells, B-cell-depleted T cells, or PBMCs; the material itself was cDNA or gDNA.

How the authors handled the data: How many nucleated cells were present was estimated from reference gene primer amplification. The protocol was immunoSEQ multiplex PCR, while the TCRdb copy is restricted to in-frame clones and leaves out a portion. V and J calls plus clone size are reproduced from that table; the DNA served to infer D and trimming. In the table there are approximately 360,000 clones, 70% to 90% of which are singletons. This TCR was recovered from a man aged 40-55 years with acute or convalescent COVID-19. Material for sequencing was peripheral blood.

CDR3 protein: CASSARSGAHEAFF. The CDR3 DNA reads as TGTGCCAGCAGCGCCCGATCAGGGGCGCATGAAGCTTTCTTT. The gene calls are TRBV7-9 and TRBJ1-1; perhaps TRBD1 as D (6 bases). Trimming removed 5 bases from V and 7 bases from J, with 17 bases in between. The CDR3 length is 14 residues. CDR1 and CDR2 from the germline V gene are SEHNR and FQNEAQ (reference sequence).